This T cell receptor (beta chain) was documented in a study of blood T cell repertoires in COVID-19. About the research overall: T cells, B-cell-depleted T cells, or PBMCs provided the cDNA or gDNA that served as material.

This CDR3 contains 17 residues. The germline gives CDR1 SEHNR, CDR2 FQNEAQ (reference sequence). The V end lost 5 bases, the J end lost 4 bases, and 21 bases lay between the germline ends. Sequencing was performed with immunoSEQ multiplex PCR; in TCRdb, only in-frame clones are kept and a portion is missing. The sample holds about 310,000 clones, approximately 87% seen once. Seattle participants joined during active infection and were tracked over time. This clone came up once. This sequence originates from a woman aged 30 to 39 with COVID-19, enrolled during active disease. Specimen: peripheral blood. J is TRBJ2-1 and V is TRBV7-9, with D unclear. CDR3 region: CASSPRSVREGYNEQFF. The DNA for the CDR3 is TGTGCCAGCAGCCCGAGGTCGGTGCGTGAAGGTTACAATGAGCAGTTCTTC.